These 30 T cell receptor beta chains share one sample of origin, sequenced in a study of blood T cell repertoires in COVID-19. Measured with immunoSEQ multiplex PCR; TCRdb has only the in-frame clones, and not every one. The sample lists about 200,000 clones; approximately 90% were seen once. The sequenced sample consisted of peripheral blood. These receptors were taken from a man between 60 and 75 years old with active or convalescent COVID-19.

This clone was seen more than once but under ten times. This chain connects TRBV4-1 to TRBJ2-7, with D possibly TRBD1 on 6 matching bases. This CDR3 is built from 15 residues. Germline values: CDR1 MGHRA, CDR2 YSYEKL. Trimming cost V 5 bases and J 2 bases, with 16 bases left between them. The CDR3 DNA reads TGCGCCAGCAGCTACCCCGGGACACGGACCTACGAGCAGTACTTC. It codes for CASSYPGTRTYEQYF.

In its sample, this clone was seen once. The chain uses TRBV2 and TRBJ1-2; the match to TRBD1 covers 9 bases. In germline, CDR1 is SNHLY, CDR2 FYNNEI. J lost 8 bases, V lost 5 bases, and 6 bases had no gene match. The CDR3 contains 13 residues. CDR3 amino acids: CASSWDRVEGYTF. The CDR3 DNA is TGTGCCAGCAGTTGGGACAGGGTAGAAGGCTACACCTTC.

The DNA of the CDR3 is TGTGCCAGCAGTGAAGTTCAGGGTTTCGAGCAGTACTTC. Translating gives CASSEVQGFEQYF. The rearrangement joins TRBV2 to TRBJ2-7; D possibly corresponds to TRBD1 (5 bases). Trimming left V 1 base short and J 6 bases short, with 10 bases between. The CDR3 sequence is 13 residues long. CDR1 and CDR2 (germline): SNHLY, FYNNEI.

The V gene is TRBV27, the J gene TRBJ1-5, with unresolved D. CDR1 is MNHEY, CDR2 SMNVEV, per germline (reference sequence). V lost 3 bases and J lost 6, with 12 bases in between. This CDR3 is built from 14 residues. CDR3 nucleotides: TGTGCCAGCAGTTTGCGGCAGTCGGGTCAGCCCCAGCATTTT. Translating gives CASSLRQSGQPQHF.

The rearrangement joins TRBV7-8 to TRBJ2-5; no clear D. V lost 1 base, J lost 1 base, and 10 bases lay in between. The CDR3 consists of 15 residues. Germline CDR1 and CDR2: SGHVS and FQNEAQ. The CDR3 bases are TGTGCCAGCAGCTTAGAAGTTAATAGCCAAGAGACCCAGTACTTC. It codes for CASSLEVNSQETQYF.

This sequence joins TRBV3-1 (or the pseudogene TRBV3-2) and TRBJ2-7, with 7 positions matching TRBD2. Losses at the gene ends were 3 bases for V and 6 bases for J; bases not matched to a gene: 5. Germline CDR1 and CDR2: LGHDT and YNNKEL (reference sequence). The CDR3 totals 13 residues. The CDR3 sequence is CASSQTWGGEQYF. In DNA form, the CDR3 reads TGTGCCAGCAGCCAGACCTGGGGGGGCGAGCAGTACTTC.

The genes are TRBV5-1 and TRBJ2-7, with D tentatively TRBD1 (6 bases). Germline values: CDR1 SGHRS, CDR2 YFSETQ. V was pared by 0 bases and J by 3 bases, with 13 bases between. This CDR3 is 15 amino acids long. Written as DNA, the CDR3 is TGCGCCAGCAGCTTGGGCAGGGGTTGGAACTACGAGCAGTACTTC. Its translation: CASSLGRGWNYEQYF. The whole variable domain, remainder taken from reference TRBV5-1 and TRBJ2-7, is KAGVTQTPRYLIKTRGQQVTLSCSPISGHRSVSWYQQTPGQGLQFLFEYFSETQRNKGNFPGRFSGRQFSNSRSEMNVSTLELGDSALYLCASSLGRGWNYEQYFGPGTRLTVT.

The chain carries TRBV5-4 and TRBJ1-5; TRBD1 matches at 7 bases. CDR1 is SGHNT and CDR2 is YYREEE in the germline V gene (reference sequence). The ends lost 1 base at V and 2 bases at J; junction bases unmatched: 6. There are 16 residues in the CDR3. CDR3 coding DNA: TGTGCCAGCAGCTTGACAGGGGCTGGTGGCAATCAGCCCCAGCATTTT. It specifies CASSLTGAGGNQPQHF. Supplemented by reference TRBV5-4 and TRBJ1-5, the full variable domain reads ETGVTQSPTHLIKTRGQQVTLRCSSQSGHNTVSWYQQALGQGPQFIFQYYREEENGRGNFPPRFSGLQFPNYSSELNVNALELDDSALYLCASSLTGAGGNQPQHFGDGTRLSIL.

CDR3 loop: CASSPRDRGQRGNTIYF. Here the CDR3 DNA reads TGTGCCAGCTCACCCCGGGACAGGGGTCAAAGGGGAAACACCATATATTTT. The chain carries TRBV18 and TRBJ1-3; 10 bases map to TRBD1. V lost 3 bases to trimming and J lost 4 bases; unmatched junction nucleotides: 9. Germline V gives CDR1 KGHSH, CDR2 LQKENI. CDR3 length: 17 amino acids.

This clone was found once. The chain carries TRBV10-3 and TRBJ1-2, with a tentative D call TRBD1 (6 bases). V was shortened by 5 bases and J by 5 bases, with 15 bases between the two germline ends. The germline V gene has CDR1 ENHRY and CDR2 SYGVKD. This CDR3 region has 14 residues. The CDR3 sequence is CAISSGQTLYGYTF. As DNA, the CDR3 is TGTGCCATCAGTAGCGGACAGACCTTATATGGCTACACCTTC.

The chain has TRBV15 and TRBJ1-2, with D hard to call. The V gene's germline CDR1 is LNHNV and CDR2 YYDKDF (reference sequence). This CDR3 spans 14 amino acids. V dropped 5 bases and J dropped 3 bases, with 13 bases sitting between them. CDR3 sequence: CATSPDPRDYGYTF. The CDR3 DNA is TGTGCCACCAGCCCCGACCCGAGGGACTATGGCTACACCTTC.

The chain carries TRBV6-1 and TRBJ1-6; D ambiguous. The germline V and J ends were trimmed by 3 bases and 10 bases, with 16 bases remaining between them. The CDR3 sequence is 15 residues long. Germline CDR1 reads MNHNS; CDR2 reads SASEGT. The CDR3 DNA sequence: TGTGCCAGCAGTGAGAGTGGTGCGGGTCGCTCACCCCTCCACTTT. Protein: CASSESGAGRSPLHF.

J is TRBJ1-1 and V is TRBV19, with 7 bases identical to TRBD1. J was trimmed by 8 bases and V by 5 bases; bases with no gene match: 5. This CDR3 region has 12 residues. Germline V gene lookup returns CDR1 LNHDA and CDR2 SQIVND (reference sequence). The CDR3 DNA is TGTGCCAGTAGTGATGCGGACAGGGAAGCTTTCTTT. This sequence encodes CASSDADREAFF.

V and J are TRBV5-1 and TRBJ2-3, with D tentatively TRBD1 (5 bases). V was cut by 0 bases and J by 2 bases, with 13 bases left in between. CDR1 and CDR2 from the germline V gene are SGHRS and YFSETQ. The CDR3 is made up of 16 amino acids. CDR3 residues: CASSLAVVGATDTQYF. The CDR3 DNA sequence: TGCGCCAGCAGCTTGGCCGTAGTAGGGGCCACAGATACGCAGTATTTT.

The chain combines TRBV7-2 with TRBJ2-3; 10 positions match TRBD2. Germline lookup yields CDR1 SGHTA and CDR2 FQGNSA. CDR3 length equals 15 residues. J lost 7 bases, V lost 1 base, and 5 bases had no gene match. CDR3 in DNA: TGTGCCAGCAGCTTAGGAGCGGGGGGGTTCAATACGCAGTATTTT. Its protein product is CASSLGAGGFNTQYF.

The chain combines TRBV24-1 with TRBJ1-6, with D unresolved. The V end was cut by 4 bases, the J end by 2 bases, with 5 bases between. Germline V gives CDR1 KGHDR, CDR2 SFDVKD. The length of the CDR3 is 14 residues. CDR3 loop: CATSEGTYNSPLHF. As DNA, the CDR3 is TGTGCCACCAGTGAGGGCACCTATAATTCACCCCTCCACTTT.

The V gene is TRBV4-1, the J gene TRBJ1-6, with 7 positions matching TRBD1. The V segment lost 3 bases and the J segment 0 bases; nucleotides outside the gene matches: 8. This CDR3 spans 18 amino acids. The germline V gene has CDR1 MGHRA and CDR2 YSYEKL. This CDR3 reads CASSQTGFGVSYNSPLHF. The CDR3 bases are TGCGCCAGCAGCCAGACAGGGTTTGGGGTCTCCTATAATTCACCCCTCCACTTT.

The genes are TRBV6-5 and TRBJ1-1; D is ambiguous. Trimming took off 7 bases at V and 4 bases at J, with 13 bases between the two ends. The germline gives CDR1 MNHEY, CDR2 SVGAGI. The CDR3 covers 13 residues. The DNA of the CDR3 is TGTGCCAGCATGGAGGGCTTAGGCACTGAAGCTTTCTTT. It encodes CASMEGLGTEAFF.

The table lists this clone with many counts. The chain employs TRBV10-3 and TRBJ1-1; 8 positions agree with TRBD1. The CDR3 length is 14 residues. J gave up 0 bases and V 4 bases, and 1 base lay outside the gene matches. Germline V gene sequence: CDR1 ENHRY, CDR2 SYGVKD. The CDR3 nucleotides are TGTGCCATCAGTGGGACAGGGTTGAACACTGAAGCTTTCTTT. Translating gives CAISGTGLNTEAFF.

This clone was seen only a few times. DNA for the CDR3: TGTGCCACCAGCAGAGTCTATGAGCCCCCCGGCGAGCAGTACTTC. Amino acids: CATSRVYEPPGEQYF. The genes are TRBV15 and TRBJ2-7, with D unresolved. V lost 1 base and J 6 bases, leaving 16 bases between the germline ends. CDR3 size: 15 residues. Germline V gives CDR1 LNHNV, CDR2 YYDKDF (reference sequence). Drawing the rest from reference TRBV15 and TRBJ2-7, the complete variable domain is DAMVIQNPRYQVTQFGKPVTLSCSQTLNHNVMYWYQQKSSQAPKLLFHYYDKDFNNEADTPDNFQSRRPNTSFCFLDIRSPGLGDTAMYLCATSRVYEPPGEQYFGPGTRLTVT.

This clone has only a few counts. Additional DNA sequences in this sample encode the identical CDR3. The chain recombines TRBV5-1 with TRBJ2-3, with D possibly matching TRBD2 (6 bases). Between the trimmed V and J ends, which lost 1 base and 1 base, there was a span of 7 bases. The V gene's germline CDR1 is SGHRS and CDR2 YFSETQ. The CDR3 is made up of 14 amino acids. In DNA, the CDR3 is TGCGCCAGCAGCTTGCCGGGGGGCACAGATACGCAGTATTTT. This sequence encodes CASSLPGGTDTQYF.

The J gene is TRBJ2-7, the V gene TRBV5-4; 12 bases line up with TRBD1. The V gene end was trimmed by 0 bases and the J gene end by 6 bases; junction bases not matched to a gene: 4. Germline CDR1 is SGHNT and CDR2 is YYREEE (reference sequence). There are 15 residues in the CDR3. CDR3: CASSLEGTGGAEQYF. The CDR3, as DNA: TGTGCCAGCAGCTTGGAGGGGACAGGGGGCGCCGAGCAGTACTTC.

This chain connects TRBV2 to TRBJ2-7; D is perhaps TRBD2 (6 bases). The length of the CDR3 is 14 residues. In germline, CDR1 is SNHLY, CDR2 FYNNEI. V shed 5 bases and J shed 0 bases, with 11 bases lying between them. For the CDR3, the DNA is TGTGCCAGCAGTTGGGGGGTCTACTCCTACGAGCAGTACTTC. Residues: CASSWGVYSYEQYF. Full variable domain (rest looked up from reference TRBV2 and TRBJ2-7): EPEVTQTPSHQVTQMGQEVILRCVPISNHLYFYWYRQILGQKVEFLVSFYNNEISEKSEIFDDQFSVERPDGSNFTLKIRSTKLEDSAMYFCASSWGVYSYEQYFGPGTRLTVT.

For this clone: The same CDR3 can be traced to other DNA sequences in this sample. CDR3 amino acids: CASSPDRGNEKLFF. The CDR3 nucleotides read TGCGCCAGCAGCCCCGACAGGGGGAACGAAAAACTGTTTTTT. The J gene is TRBJ1-4, the V gene TRBV5-1; TRBD1 matches at 9 bases. The CDR3 contains 14 residues. V gave up 4 bases and J gave up 8 bases; unmatched junction bases: 6. Germline V lookup: CDR1 SGHRS, CDR2 YFSETQ.

A few counts support this clone. The genes are TRBV6-1 and TRBJ2-7, with TRBD1 matching over 7 bases. CDR1 is MNHNS and CDR2 is SASEGT in the germline V gene. V lost 3 bases and J lost 7; bases outside the gene matches: 6. The CDR3 is 13 amino acids. CDR3 DNA: TGTGCCAGCAGTGATACAGGGGCGCGGGAGCAGTACTTC. Its translation is CASSDTGAREQYF.

The chain recombines TRBV6-4 with TRBJ2-2, with D uncertain. The CDR3 is 13 residues long. Trimming left V 4 bases short and J 6 bases short, with 9 bases between. Germline values: CDR1 MRHNA, CDR2 SNTAGT. CDR3 in DNA: TGTGCCAGCAGTGTAATTGAGCCCGGGGAGCTGTTTTTT. Translating gives CASSVIEPGELFF.

This rearrangement joins TRBV18 to TRBJ2-1; 11 bases map to TRBD2. CDR1 and CDR2 from the germline V gene are KGHSH and LQKENI. This CDR3 has 18 amino acids. With V trimmed by 4 bases and J by 0 bases, 8 bases remained unmatched. The CDR3: CASSRSSGGLSSYNEQFF. CDR3 in DNA: TGTGCCAGCTCACGGTCTAGCGGGGGGCTGAGCTCCTACAATGAGCAGTTCTTC.

The chain combines TRBV7-3 with TRBJ2-3, with 10 bases identical to TRBD1. Germline V gene lookup returns CDR1 SGHTA and CDR2 FQGTGA. Unmatched junction bases numbered 5, after V lost 1 base and J lost 1 base. The CDR3 runs to 17 residues. The chain's CDR3 is CASSLKGQGLGTDTQYF. The CDR3 DNA reads TGTGCCAGCAGCTTAAAGGGACAGGGGTTGGGCACAGATACGCAGTATTTT.

The chain employs TRBV6-2 or TRBV6-3 and TRBJ2-6, with D perhaps matching TRBD1 (6 bases). V was shortened by 4 bases and J by 1 base, with 8 bases between the two germline ends. Germline CDR1 MNHEY, CDR2 SVGEGT. The CDR3 is 15 amino acids. The CDR3 loop reads CASSLQGSGANVLTF. CDR3 nucleotide sequence: TGTGCCAGCAGTTTACAGGGATCTGGGGCCAACGTCCTGACTTTC.

The rearrangement joins TRBV5-4 to TRBJ2-3; 7 bases fit TRBD2. CDR3 length equals 16 residues. The V and J ends lost 4 bases and 1 base, in that order; junction bases with no gene match: 9. CDR1 SGHNT and CDR2 YYREEE come from the germline V gene (reference sequence). This CDR3 reads CASSPKVAGGTDTQYF. The CDR3 DNA reads TGTGCCAGCAGCCCTAAGGTGGCGGGGGGCACAGATACGCAGTATTTT.